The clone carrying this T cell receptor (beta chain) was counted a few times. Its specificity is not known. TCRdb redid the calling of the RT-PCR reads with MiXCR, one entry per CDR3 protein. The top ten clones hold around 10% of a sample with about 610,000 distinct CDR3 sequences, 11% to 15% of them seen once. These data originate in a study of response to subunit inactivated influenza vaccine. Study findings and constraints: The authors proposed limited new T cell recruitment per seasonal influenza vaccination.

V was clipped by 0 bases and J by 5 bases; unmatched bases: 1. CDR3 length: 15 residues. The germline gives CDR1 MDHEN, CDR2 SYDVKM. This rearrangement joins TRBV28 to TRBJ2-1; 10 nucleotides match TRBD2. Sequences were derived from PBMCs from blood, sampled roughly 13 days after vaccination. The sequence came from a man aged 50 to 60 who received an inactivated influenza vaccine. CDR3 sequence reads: CASSLWLAGDNEQFF. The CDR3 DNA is TGTGCCAGCAGTTTATGGCTAGCGGGGGACAATGAGCAGTTCTTC. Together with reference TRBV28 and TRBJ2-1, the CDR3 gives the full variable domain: DVKVTQSSRYLVKRTGEKVFLECVQDMDHENMFWYRQDPGLGLRLIYFSYDVKMKEKGDIPEGYSVSREKKERFSLILESASTNQTSMYLCASSLWLAGDNEQFFGPGTRLTVL.